This T cell receptor (beta chain) was recorded in a study of blood T cells in healthy people across ages. Study results and limitations: Greater diversity and more naive CD4+ cells were seen in long-lived donors than in aged donors. Calculation of diversity from one million T cells yielded estimates considered to be underestimates.

A second roughly 6 to 12 cycle PCR used barcoded and J-beta primers. Tagging of each cDNA molecule was performed by a template-switch adaptor with 12 random nucleotides. TCRdb re-analysed the 5' RACE reads in MiXCR, keeping a single row per CDR3 protein. The table records approximately 1.5 million distinct CDR3 sequences, about 35% of them present only once. The CDR3 runs to 12 residues. Trimming pared 4 bases from V and 7 bases from J, leaving 13 bases between. Germline V gene sequence: CDR1 SQVTM, CDR2 ANQGSEA. The authors drew approximately 9 milliliters of peripheral blood from each donor. This clonotype was seen ten or more times. What it binds is unknown.

The clonotype originates from a woman in her twenties or thirties in good health. The V and J genes are TRBV29-1 and TRBJ1-2, with D tentatively TRBD1 (6 bases). Sequencing was performed on blood. The CDR3 sequence is CSVGDYRAGYTF. The CDR3 region has the DNA TGCAGCGTTGGGGATTACAGGGCTGGCTACACCTTC.